The entry below gives a single TCR beta chain sequence along with its context. The antigen is not known. This entry belongs to a study of persistence of HIV-infected CD4 T cells. Study background: Donors were ART-treated; their CMV- and Gag-responding CD4+ T cells were isolated. Suppressive ART had lasted a median of roughly 8 years.

Cells were stimulated with overlapping HIV-1 Gag 15-mer peptides. Memory cells lacking CD40L and CD69 with high CD45RO were sorted. PBMCs were depleted of CD8+ T cells before stimulation. There are 13 residues in the CDR3. The immunoSEQ assay was version 4, run in survey mode. Template was genomic DNA at 10 ng/uL, with up to 1 ug used per sample. Method: immunoSEQ multiplex PCR; TCRdb's copy keeps in-frame clones and lacks some. There are about 43,000 clones in the sample; 75% to 80% occur only once, and over 12% lies in the top ten. Sample: CD4+ T cells sorted from PBMCs after roughly 17-hour stimulation, taken from a patient who received antiretroviral therapy. The chain is built from TRBV21-1 and TRBJ1-4; TRBD1 reflects the table's D call only, with no check against the DNA. TRBV21-1 is deemed a pseudogene. The clonotype originates from an adult man with HIV who was CMV-seropositive. The CDR3 loop reads CASTPGGLKKLFF. CDR3 DNA sequence: TGTGCCAGCACTCCAGGGGGCCTTAAAAAACTGTTTTTT.